These T cell receptor beta chains were read from a single sample in a study of cytomegalovirus exposure and HLA in healthy donors. Data came from immunoSEQ multiplex PCR; TCRdb stores just in-frame clones and leaves some out. The table shows approximately 100,000 clones, with roughly 80% occurring only once. Sequenced input: PBMCs. All receptors derive from a man in his forties or fifties in good health and CMV-seropositive. Both conserved end residues are part of each CDR3. The D gene is left open where the match is weak. Size tells how often a clone was seen (once, few, many) or the class of an expanded clone, and some rows leave it out.

V gene	D gene	J gene	clone size	CDR3 protein	CDR3 DNA
TRBV4-1	.	TRBJ2-7	medium-sized	CASSQDLGATGPRREQYF	TGCGCCAGCAGCCAAGATCTCGGGGCGACAGGTCCTCGAAGGGAGCAGTACTTC
TRBV7-2	.	TRBJ1-6	.	CASSPGSTNSPLHF	TGTGCCAGCAGCCCAGGGTCAACCAATTCACCCCTCCACTTT
TRBV9	.	TRBJ2-5	.	CASSVEGETQYF	TGTGCCAGCAGCGTAGAGGGGGAGACCCAGTACTTC
TRBV29-1	.	TRBJ2-7	once	CSVASRNSYEQYF	TGCAGCGTTGCTAGCAGAAACTCCTACGAGCAGTACTTC
TRBV4-2	.	TRBJ1-2	.	CASSQDLETSYGYTF	TGTGCCAGCAGCCAAGATCTTGAGACATCATATGGCTACACCTTC
TRBV28	TRBD1	TRBJ1-1	.	CASSFTGQGNTEAFF	TGTGCCAGCAGTTTCACCGGACAGGGGAACACTGAAGCTTTCTTT
TRBV10-1	TRBD1	TRBJ2-3	once	CASSEFGKRTGLSLTDTQYF	TGCGCCAGCAGTGAGTTTGGAAAAAGGACAGGACTGTCCCTCACAGATACGCAGTATTTT
TRBV5-1	TRBD1	TRBJ1-1	.	CASSLTGGANTEAFF	TGCGCCAGCAGCCTGACAGGGGGCGCGAACACTGAAGCTTTCTTT
TRBV4-3	TRBD2	TRBJ2-7	.	CASSQSGGTYEQYF	TGCGCCAGCAGCCAAAGCGGGGGCACCTACGAGCAGTACTTC
TRBV27	TRBD2	TRBJ2-1	.	CASSPSGSRVGEQFF	TGTGCCAGCAGTCCCAGCGGGAGTCGTGTCGGGGAGCAGTTCTTC
TRBV5-1	TRBD2	TRBJ2-4	.	CASSFLAGGPGAKNIQYF	TGCGCCAGCAGCTTCTTAGCGGGAGGGCCGGGTGCCAAAAACATTCAGTACTTC
TRBV4-3	.	TRBJ1-6	few	CASSHTVNSPLHF	TGCGCCAGCAGCCATACAGTTAATTCACCCCTCCACTTT
TRBV10-2	TRBD2	TRBJ2-1	.	CASKRTSGTNEQFF	TGCGCCAGCAAGAGGACTAGCGGCACCAATGAGCAGTTCTTC
TRBV11-3	TRBD2	TRBJ2-1	.	CASSRTSGRAHEQFF	TGTGCCAGCAGCAGGACTAGCGGGAGGGCACATGAGCAGTTCTTC
TRBV6-5	.	TRBJ2-1	.	CASSPTGIVPNEQFF	TGTGCCAGCAGTCCTACAGGTATAGTTCCCAATGAGCAGTTCTTC